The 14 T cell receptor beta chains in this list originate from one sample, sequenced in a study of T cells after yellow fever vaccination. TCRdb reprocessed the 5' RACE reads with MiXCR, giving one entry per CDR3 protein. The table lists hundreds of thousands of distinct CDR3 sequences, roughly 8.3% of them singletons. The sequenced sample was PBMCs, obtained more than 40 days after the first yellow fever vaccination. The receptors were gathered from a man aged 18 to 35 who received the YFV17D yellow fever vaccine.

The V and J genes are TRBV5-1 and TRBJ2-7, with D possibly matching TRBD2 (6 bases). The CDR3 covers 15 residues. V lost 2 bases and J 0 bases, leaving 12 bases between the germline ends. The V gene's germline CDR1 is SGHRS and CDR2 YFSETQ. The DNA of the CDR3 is TGCGCCAGCAGCTTTGGGGGACTGAACTCCTACGAGCAGTACTTC. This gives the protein CASSFGGLNSYEQYF.

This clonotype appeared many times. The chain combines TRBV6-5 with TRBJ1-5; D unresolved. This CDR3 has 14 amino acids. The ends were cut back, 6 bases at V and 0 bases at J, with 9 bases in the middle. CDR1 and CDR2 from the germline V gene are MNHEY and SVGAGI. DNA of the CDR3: TGTGCCAGCAGCCCCAGCGATAGCAATCAGCCCCAGCATTTT. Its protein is CASSPSDSNQPQHF.

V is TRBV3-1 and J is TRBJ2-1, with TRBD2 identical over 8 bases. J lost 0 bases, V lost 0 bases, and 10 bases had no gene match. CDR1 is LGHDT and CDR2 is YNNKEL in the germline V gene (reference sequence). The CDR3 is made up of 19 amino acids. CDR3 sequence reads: CASSQERLAGGLSYNEQFF. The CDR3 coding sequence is TGTGCCAGCAGCCAAGAGAGGCTCGCGGGGGGTCTCTCCTACAATGAGCAGTTCTTC.

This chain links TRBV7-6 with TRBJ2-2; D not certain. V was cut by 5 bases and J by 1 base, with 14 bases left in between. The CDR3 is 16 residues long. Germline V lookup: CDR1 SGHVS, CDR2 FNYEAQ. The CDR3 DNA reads TGTGCCAGCAGCCCGGGTCCCGGTGGGAACACCGGGGAGCTGTTTTTT. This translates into CASSPGPGGNTGELFF.

CDR3 DNA sequence: TGTGCCAGCAGCGTAGGAGGAGGTCCCCTGGATCAGCCCCAGCATTTT. As protein: CASSVGGGPLDQPQHF. The chain uses TRBV9 and TRBJ1-5; D remains ambiguous. V was cut by 0 bases and J by 5 bases, with 15 bases left in between. CDR1 and CDR2 from the germline V gene are SGDLS and YYNGEE. The CDR3 consists of 16 residues.

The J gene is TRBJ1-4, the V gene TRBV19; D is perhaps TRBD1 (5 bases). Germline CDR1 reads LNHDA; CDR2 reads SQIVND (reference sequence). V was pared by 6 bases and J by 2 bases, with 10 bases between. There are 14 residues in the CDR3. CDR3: CASRGLWTNEKLFF. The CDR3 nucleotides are TGTGCCAGTAGGGGACTCTGGACTAATGAAAAACTGTTTTTT.

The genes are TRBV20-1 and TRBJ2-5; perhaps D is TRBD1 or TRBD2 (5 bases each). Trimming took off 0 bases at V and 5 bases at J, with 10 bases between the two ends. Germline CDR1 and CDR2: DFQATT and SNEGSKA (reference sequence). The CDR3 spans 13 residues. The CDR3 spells CSARDFGAETQYF. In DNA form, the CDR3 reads TGCAGTGCTAGAGATTTCGGGGCGGAGACCCAGTACTTC.

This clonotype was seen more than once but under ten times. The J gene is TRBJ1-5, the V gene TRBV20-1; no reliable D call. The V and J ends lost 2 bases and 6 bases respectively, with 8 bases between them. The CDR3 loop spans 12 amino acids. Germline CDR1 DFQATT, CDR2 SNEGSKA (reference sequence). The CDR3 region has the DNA TGCAGTGCTAGACTGGGTAGTCAGCCCCAGCATTTT. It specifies CSARLGSQPQHF.

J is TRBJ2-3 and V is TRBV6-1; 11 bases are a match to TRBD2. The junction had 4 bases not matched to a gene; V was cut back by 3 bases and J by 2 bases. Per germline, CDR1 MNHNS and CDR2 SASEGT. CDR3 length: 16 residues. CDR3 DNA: TGTGCCAGCAGTGAGCTAGCGGGGGGTTACACAGATACGCAGTATTTT. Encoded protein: CASSELAGGYTDTQYF.

CDR3 nucleotide sequence: TGTGCCAGCAGTGTGGGGGGGCTAGCCAAAAACATTCAGTACTTC. Translating it yields CASSVGGLAKNIQYF. V usage is TRBV2 and J usage is TRBJ2-4, with D perhaps matching TRBD2 (7 bases). Germline lookup yields CDR1 SNHLY and CDR2 FYNNEI. CDR3 size: 15 residues. The V gene lost 4 bases and the J gene lost 0 bases, with 10 bases spanning the gap. Looking up the rest from reference TRBV2 and TRBJ2-4 gives the full variable domain: EPEVTQTPSHQVTQMGQEVILRCVPISNHLYFYWYRQILGQKVEFLVSFYNNEISEKSEIFDDQFSVERPDGSNFTLKIRSTKLEDSAMYFCASSVGGLAKNIQYFGAGTRLSVL.

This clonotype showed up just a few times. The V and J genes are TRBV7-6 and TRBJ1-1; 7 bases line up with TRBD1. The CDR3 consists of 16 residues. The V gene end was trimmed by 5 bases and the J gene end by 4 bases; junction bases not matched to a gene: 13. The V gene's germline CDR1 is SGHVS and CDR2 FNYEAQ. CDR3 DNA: TGTGCCAGCAGCCAACTCTCCGGGACAGCCGGCACTGAAGCTTTCTTT. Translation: CASSQLSGTAGTEAFF.

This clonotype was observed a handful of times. Written as DNA, the CDR3 is TGCAGTGCTCTAGGACTCCCAAGCTCCTACAATGAGCAGTTCTTC. The encoded protein is CSALGLPSSYNEQFF. The chain employs TRBV20-1 and TRBJ2-1; D may be TRBD2 (5 bases). This CDR3 region has 15 residues. Germline values: CDR1 DFQATT, CDR2 SNEGSKA (reference sequence). The germline V and J ends were trimmed by 5 bases and 0 bases, with 14 bases remaining between them.

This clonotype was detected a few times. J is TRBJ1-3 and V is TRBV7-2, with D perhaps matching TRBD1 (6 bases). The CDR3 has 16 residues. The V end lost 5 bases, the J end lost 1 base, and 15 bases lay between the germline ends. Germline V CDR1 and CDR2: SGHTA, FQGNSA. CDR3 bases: TGTGCCAGCAGCCCTACAAGGGGGACATCTGGAAACACCATATATTTT. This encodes CASSPTRGTSGNTIYF.

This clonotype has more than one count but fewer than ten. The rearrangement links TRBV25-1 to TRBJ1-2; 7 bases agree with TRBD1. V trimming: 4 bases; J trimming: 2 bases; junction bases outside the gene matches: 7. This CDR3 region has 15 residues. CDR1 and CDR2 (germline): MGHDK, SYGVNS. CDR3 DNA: TGTGCCAGCAGTGCCCAGGGGGGTATAAACTATGGCTACACCTTC. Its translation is CASSAQGGINYGYTF.